The 13 T cell receptor beta chains listed next were all sequenced from one sample in a study of blood T cells in healthy people across ages (dated by TCRdb to about 2015). The library relied on 5' RACE. For sequencing, an Illumina HiSeq 2500 was employed. A second about 7 to 11 cycle PCR used a sample-barcoded 5' primer and a J-beta primer mix. TCRdb itself trimmed the public reads at Q25 with fastp, ran MiXCR and retained productive beta chains. Entries are consolidated by CDR3 protein sequence, retaining the most common genes and DNA. Present in this sample are under 2,000,000 distinct CDR3 sequences, approximately 50% of which were seen just once. The ten largest clonotypes hold over 2% of the sample. The source material was blood. These receptors all come from a woman aged 40 to 49 in good health.

The chain couples TRBV7-2 to TRBJ2-7; 7 nucleotides match TRBD2. V trimming: 1 base; J trimming: 4 bases; junction bases outside the gene matches: 10. The CDR3 extends over 16 amino acids. The germline gives CDR1 SGHTA, CDR2 FQGNSA. Written as DNA, the CDR3 is TGTGCCAGCAGCTTAGGAAAGGGCGGGGGACTTTACGAGCAGTACTTC. Protein: CASSLGKGGGLYEQYF.

This clonotype turned up a few times. The rearrangement uses TRBV20-1 and TRBJ2-4; 9 positions match TRBD1. Germline values: CDR1 DFQATT, CDR2 SNEGSKA (reference sequence). The CDR3 contains 13 residues. V was clipped by 5 bases and J by 5 bases; unmatched bases: 4. The CDR3 sequence: CSALQGAQNIQYF. As DNA, the CDR3 is TGCAGTGCTTTACAGGGGGCTCAAAACATTCAGTACTTC.

The CDR3 DNA follows: TGTGCCAGCAGTTACGTGGCTTCTGGTGAAAAACTGTTTTTT. It yields the protein CASSYVASGEKLFF. V usage is TRBV6-5 and J usage is TRBJ1-4; the D is unclear. Trimming left V 2 bases short and J 7 bases short, with 11 bases between. Germline V lookup: CDR1 MNHEY, CDR2 SVGAGI. The CDR3 covers 14 residues.

This clonotype came up a few times. V and J are TRBV12-5 and TRBJ2-1, with D perhaps being TRBD1 or TRBD2 (6 bases each). V was cut by 3 bases and J by 0 bases, with 9 bases left in between. There are 15 residues in the CDR3. CDR1 is LGHNT, CDR2 FRNRAP, per germline. This chain's CDR3 is CASGLGGSSYNEQFF. CDR3 DNA: TGTGCTAGTGGTTTAGGGGGGAGCTCCTACAATGAGCAGTTCTTC.

This clonotype was seen a few times. The V call is TRBV27, the J call TRBJ2-5, with 10 bases that match TRBD2. Per the germline V gene, CDR1 is MNHEY and CDR2 is SMNVEV (reference sequence). The V segment lost 6 bases and the J segment 4 bases; nucleotides outside the gene matches: 14. The length of the CDR3 is 17 residues. CDR3 sequence: CASSSLLSGGALETQYF. For the CDR3, the DNA is TGTGCCAGCAGCTCACTTCTCAGCGGGGGGGCATTAGAGACCCAGTACTTC.

The chain combines TRBV24-1 with TRBJ2-7, with D hard to call. The CDR3 totals 12 residues. V was pared by 4 bases and J by 7 bases, with 10 bases between. CDR1 is KGHDR, CDR2 SFDVKD, per germline. CDR3 protein: CATSEFNNEQYF. CDR3 coding DNA: TGTGCCACCAGTGAGTTTAACAATGAGCAGTACTTC.

The V call is TRBV6-5, the J call TRBJ2-3; the match to TRBD2 covers 7 bases. The V and J ends lost 4 bases and 3 bases, in that order; junction bases with no gene match: 10. The CDR3 has 16 residues. Germline assignment: CDR1 MNHEY and CDR2 SVGAGI. DNA for the CDR3: TGTGCCAGCAGTTCTGGTCTGGGGACTAATACAGATACGCAGTATTTT. Protein: CASSSGLGTNTDTQYF.

This clonotype was counted between two and nine times. The chain joins TRBV15 to TRBJ2-3; no definite D call. V was clipped by 8 bases and J by 1 base, with 13 bases between them. Germline CDR1 LNHNV, CDR2 YYDKDF (reference sequence). The CDR3 is made up of 14 amino acids. In DNA form, the CDR3 reads TGTGCCACCTCGGGCGGAGAAGGCACAGATACGCAGTATTTT. Translating gives CATSGGEGTDTQYF.

Notes on this clonotype: Germline is not matched at one junction end, which may reflect a read error. The chain uses TRBV20-1 and TRBJ2-1; no definite D call. Germline V gene lookup returns CDR1 DFQATT and CDR2 SNEGSKA (reference sequence). The CDR3 has 11 amino acids. The CDR3 protein is CSVDTYNERFF. The DNA for the CDR3 is TGCAGTGTTGACACCTACAATGAGCGGTTCTTC.

V usage is TRBV20-1 and J usage is TRBJ2-1, with D possibly TRBD1 on 7 matching bases. Germline V gene lookup returns CDR1 DFQATT and CDR2 SNEGSKA (reference sequence). CDR3 length equals 15 residues. V lost 6 bases and J 0 bases, leaving 15 bases between the germline ends. The CDR3 DNA is TGCAGTGCGCCACCGGGGGACAGCTCCTACAATGAGCAGTTCTTC. As protein: CSAPPGDSSYNEQFF.

In its sample, this clonotype was seen once. This may be a read error, as it is one base from a much larger clone. The gene calls are TRBV20-1 and TRBJ2-1; no definite D call. Trimming stripped 3 bases from V and 7 bases from J, with 7 bases between. The CDR3 runs to 11 residues. The germline V gene encodes CDR1 DFQATT and CDR2 SNEGSKA (reference sequence). For the CDR3, the DNA is TGCAGTGCTAGCGCACGGAATGAGCAGTTCTTC. The encoded protein is CSASARNEQFF.

This clonotype has more than one count but fewer than ten. The V call is TRBV13, the J call TRBJ2-5; no definite D call. V shed 7 bases and J shed 5 bases, with 14 bases lying between them. Germline CDR1 reads PRHDT; CDR2 reads FYEKMQ (reference sequence). CDR3 length: 13 amino acids. CDR3 amino acids: CASTLGGSETQYF. The CDR3 DNA is TGTGCCAGCACCCTAGGCGGATCTGAGACCCAGTACTTC.

The V and J genes are TRBV7-8 and TRBJ2-5, with D perhaps TRBD1 (5 bases). The ends were cut back, 6 bases at V and 2 bases at J, with 13 bases in the middle. Per the germline V gene, CDR1 is SGHVS and CDR2 is FQNEAQ. This CDR3 has 14 amino acids. The DNA of the CDR3 is TGTGCCAGCAGAGGGCAGGGAATACAAGAGACCCAGTACTTC. Amino acid sequence: CASRGQGIQETQYF.